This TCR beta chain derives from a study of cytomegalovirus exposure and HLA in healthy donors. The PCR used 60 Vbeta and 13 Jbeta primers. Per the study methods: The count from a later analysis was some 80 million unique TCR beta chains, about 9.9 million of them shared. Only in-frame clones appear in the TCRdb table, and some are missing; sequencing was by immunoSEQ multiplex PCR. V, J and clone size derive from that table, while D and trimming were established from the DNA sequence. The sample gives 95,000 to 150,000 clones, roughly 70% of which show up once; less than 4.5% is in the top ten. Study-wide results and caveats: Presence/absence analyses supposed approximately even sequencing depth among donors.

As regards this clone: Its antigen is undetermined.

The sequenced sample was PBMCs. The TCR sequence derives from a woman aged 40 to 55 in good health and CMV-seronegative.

DNA of the CDR3: TGTGCCAGCAGACAGGGTTTCGCTGAAAAACTGTTTTTT. Its translation is CASRQGFAEKLFF. The rearrangement joins TRBV25-1 to TRBJ1-4, with D perhaps matching TRBD1 (6 bases). Trimming took 6 bases from V and 7 from J, leaving 12 bases between them. This CDR3 has 13 residues. Germline V gives CDR1 MGHDK, CDR2 SYGVNS.